These 7 T cell receptor beta chains were sequenced from one sample in a study of T cell changes during pregnancy in multiple sclerosis. The method was immunoSEQ multiplex PCR; TCRdb's version includes in-frame clones alone and lacks a portion of them. The sample has around 62,000 clones, about nine tenths seen once. Source: peripheral blood, taken in the third trimester of pregnancy. The receptors were gathered from a female donor with multiple sclerosis, enrolled in a pregnancy study.

The J gene is TRBJ2-7, the V gene TRBV4-3; TRBD2 aligns across 7 bases. The trim removed 1 base at V and 7 bases at J, leaving 4 bases unmatched. Germline lookup yields CDR1 LGHNA and CDR2 YSLEER. This CDR3 region has 13 residues. In DNA, the CDR3 is TGCGCCAGCAGCCAAGGGCCCGGGGGGGAGCAGTACTTC. It is translated as CASSQGPGGEQYF.

The chain couples TRBV19 to TRBJ2-1; 12 positions match TRBD2. V trimming: 5 bases; J trimming: 6 bases; junction bases outside the gene matches: 2. Germline CDR1 reads LNHDA; CDR2 reads SQIVND (reference sequence). The CDR3 sequence is 14 residues long. Here the CDR3 DNA reads TGTGCCAGTAGTGCGACTAGCGGGAGCAATGAGCAGTTCTTC. Amino acid sequence: CASSATSGSNEQFF.

This clone was seen a single time. V gene TRBV5-1 combines with J gene TRBJ1-1, with D possibly TRBD1 on 6 matching bases. Germline loops: CDR1 SGHRS, CDR2 YFSETQ. Trimming left V 0 bases short and J 5 bases short, with 11 bases between. CDR3 length equals 14 residues. The chain's CDR3 is CASSLVGAGTEAFF. CDR3 in DNA: TGCGCCAGCAGCTTGGTGGGGGCTGGGACTGAAGCTTTCTTT.

The chain has TRBV4-2 and TRBJ1-5, with D maybe TRBD1 (6 bases). The germline V gene has CDR1 LGHNA and CDR2 YNFKEQ. Trimming pared 1 base from V and 4 bases from J, leaving 20 bases between. The length of the CDR3 is 18 residues. CDR3 in amino acids: CASSQAGTNDDQNQPQHF. The CDR3 DNA reads TGTGCCAGCAGCCAAGCCGGGACAAACGACGACCAGAATCAGCCCCAGCATTTT.

This clone was seen once. In nucleotides, the CDR3 is TGTGCCAGCAGCTTGGCGCAGTCTAATGAAAAACTGTTTTTT. Its protein is CASSLAQSNEKLFF. The chain joins TRBV5-4 to TRBJ1-4; no reliable D call. V was clipped by 0 bases and J by 3 bases, with 6 bases between them. Per the germline V gene, CDR1 is SGHNT and CDR2 is YYREEE (reference sequence). The CDR3 has 14 amino acids.

This chain uses TRBV2 with TRBJ2-2, with D possibly matching TRBD2 (6 bases). Germline lookup yields CDR1 SNHLY and CDR2 FYNNEI. V dropped 3 bases and J dropped 6 bases, with 14 bases sitting between them. The CDR3 totals 15 residues. Here the CDR3 reads CASSEMSSAAGELFF. The CDR3 DNA reads TGTGCCAGCAGTGAGATGTCTAGCGCGGCCGGGGAGCTGTTTTTT.

The genes are TRBV5-1 and TRBJ1-2, with D maybe TRBD1 (6 bases). Between the trimmed V and J ends, which lost 0 bases and 7 bases, there was a span of 13 bases. The CDR3 spans 14 residues. The germline CDR1 and CDR2 sequences are SGHRS and YFSETQ. The DNA of the CDR3 is TGCGCCAGCAGCTTGGCCCCAGGGGCAACTGGCTACACCTTC. Encoded protein: CASSLAPGATGYTF.